These T cell receptor beta chains were read from a single sample in a study of T-cell memory formation after mild COVID-19. TCRdb re-called the 5' RACE reads with MiXCR, one entry per CDR3 protein. The data contain 350,000 to 550,000 distinct CDR3 sequences, approximately 18% of them singletons. Material for sequencing was PBMCs or a T cell subset sorted from them (not recorded which). Receptor source: a man aged 18 to 29 who had mild COVID-19 (a few samples of this study predate the infection). Cell type and time point are not known. The conserved cysteine and the conserved F or W are not part of the CDR3 here. Fields, in order: V gene, J gene, CDR3 protein.

>TRBV12-3/TRBV12-4|TRBJ2-7
ASSLVIRGSSYEQY
>TRBV7-2|TRBJ2-2
ASSTRQGSYTGELF
>TRBV5-8|TRBJ2-5
ASSLALVAQY
>TRBV4-1|TRBJ1-5
ASSQVETGGANQPQH
>TRBV2|TRBJ1-4
ASSGTGTNEKLF
>TRBV24-1|TRBJ2-2
ATSDSSGGLTGELF
>TRBV29-1|TRBJ2-3
SVEVAGDQTDTQY
>TRBV28|TRBJ2-6
ATGGANVLT
>TRBV5-1|TRBJ2-2
ASSEDRAGELF
>TRBV29-1|TRBJ2-3
SGNTPLGTDTQY
>TRBV5-5|TRBJ1-1
ASGRFMNTEAF
>TRBV5-1|TRBJ2-1
ASSSSPGQGAYEQF
>TRBV18|TRBJ2-5
ASSPRGNLQETQY
>TRBV9|TRBJ1-3
ASSAQQGQGNTIY
>TRBV9|TRBJ2-3
ASSPISRTQY
>TRBV28|TRBJ2-2
ASSLLFGGQSNTGELF
>TRBV29-1|TRBJ2-1
SVGTGYNEQF
>TRBV19|TRBJ1-1
ASSILLSGAEAF
>TRBV11-3|TRBJ2-2
ASSFRGAGGPGELF
>TRBV7-9|TRBJ1-5
ASSYPGSNQPQH
>TRBV3-1|TRBJ1-4
ASSLSGGPNEKLF
>TRBV6-1|TRBJ1-6
ASTGEGDGGRALH
>TRBV12-3/TRBV12-4|TRBJ2-5
ASTGAGFVETQY
>TRBV7-3|TRBJ2-1
ASSPLSGGTYNEQF
>TRBV5-4|TRBJ1-1
ASSPWTNTEAF
>TRBV20-1|TRBJ1-1
SARLTGPNTEAF
>TRBV7-2|TRBJ2-5
ASSPNAGETQY
>TRBV28|TRBJ1-2
ASSPGWDGYT